The present T cell receptor (beta chain) was sequenced within a study of blood T cell repertoires in COVID-19. The germline V gene encodes CDR1 SEHNR and CDR2 FQNEAQ (reference sequence). CDR3 length equals 15 residues. With 1 base clipped from V and 4 bases from J, the junction kept 2 bases outside the gene matches. Data came from immunoSEQ multiplex PCR; TCRdb stores just in-frame clones and leaves some out. The profile shows roughly 200,000 clones, 89% of them singletons. The TCR originated in a woman aged 40 to 55 with acute COVID-19. The rearrangement joins TRBV7-9 to TRBJ1-2; 11 bases are shared with TRBD1. Sequences were obtained from PBMCs or T cells enriched from blood (not recorded which). The CDR3: CASSLGTGGVYGYTF. As DNA, the CDR3 is TGTGCCAGCAGCTTAGGGACAGGGGGCGTCTATGGCTACACCTTC. Combining the CDR3 with reference TRBV7-9 and TRBJ1-2 gives the whole variable domain DTGVSQNPRHKITKRGQNVTFRCDPISEHNRLYWYRQTLGQGPEFLTYFQNEAQLEKSRLLSDRFSAERPKGSFSTLEIQRTEQGDSAMYLCASSLGTGGVYGYTFGSGTRLTVV.